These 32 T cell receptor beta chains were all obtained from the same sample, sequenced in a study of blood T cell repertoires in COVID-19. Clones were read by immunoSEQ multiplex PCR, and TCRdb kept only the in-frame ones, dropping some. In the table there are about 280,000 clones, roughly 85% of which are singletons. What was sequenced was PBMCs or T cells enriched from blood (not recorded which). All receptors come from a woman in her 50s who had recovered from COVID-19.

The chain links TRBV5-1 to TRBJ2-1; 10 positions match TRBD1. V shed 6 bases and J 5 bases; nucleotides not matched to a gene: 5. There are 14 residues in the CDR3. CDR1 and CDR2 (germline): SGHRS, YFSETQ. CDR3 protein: CASTSGTGDNEQFF. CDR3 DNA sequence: TGCGCCAGCACTTCGGGGACAGGGGACAATGAGCAGTTCTTC. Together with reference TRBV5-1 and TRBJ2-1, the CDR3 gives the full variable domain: KAGVTQTPRYLIKTRGQQVTLSCSPISGHRSVSWYQQTPGQGLQFLFEYFSETQRNKGNFPGRFSGRQFSNSRSEMNVSTLELGDSALYLCASTSGTGDNEQFFGPGTRLTVL.

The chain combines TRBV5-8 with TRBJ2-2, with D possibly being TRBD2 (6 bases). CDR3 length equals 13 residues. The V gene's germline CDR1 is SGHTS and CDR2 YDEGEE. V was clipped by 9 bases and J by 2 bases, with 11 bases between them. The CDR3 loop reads CATRRGNTGELFF. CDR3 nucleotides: TGTGCCACGAGGAGGGGTAACACCGGGGAGCTGTTTTTT.

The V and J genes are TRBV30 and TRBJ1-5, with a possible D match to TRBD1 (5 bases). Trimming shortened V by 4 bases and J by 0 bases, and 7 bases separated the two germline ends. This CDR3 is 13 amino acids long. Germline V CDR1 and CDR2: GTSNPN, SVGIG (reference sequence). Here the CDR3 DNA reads TGTGCCTGGACGACAGATAGCAATCAGCCCCAGCATTTT. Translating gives CAWTTDSNQPQHF.

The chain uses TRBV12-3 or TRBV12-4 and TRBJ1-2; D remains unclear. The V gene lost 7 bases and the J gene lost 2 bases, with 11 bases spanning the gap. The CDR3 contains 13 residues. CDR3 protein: CASTRGANYGYTF. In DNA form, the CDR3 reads TGTGCCAGCACTCGAGGCGCGAACTATGGCTACACCTTC.

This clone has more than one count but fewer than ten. The CDR3, as DNA: TGTGCCAGCAGTTGGATCCGGGGTAACACCGGGGAGCTGTTTTTT. Translation gives CASSWIRGNTGELFF. This chain connects TRBV7-9 to TRBJ2-2; a weak D match, TRBD2 (5 bases). This CDR3 has 15 amino acids. Between the trimmed V and J ends, which lost 6 bases and 2 bases, there was a span of 13 bases. CDR1 and CDR2 from the germline V gene are SEHNR and FQNEAQ (reference sequence).

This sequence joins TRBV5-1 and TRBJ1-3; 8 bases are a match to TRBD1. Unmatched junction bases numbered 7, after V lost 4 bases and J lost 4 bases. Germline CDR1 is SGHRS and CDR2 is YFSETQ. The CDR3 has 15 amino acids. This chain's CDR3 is CASSTQGASGNTIYF. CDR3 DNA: TGCGCCAGCAGCACCCAGGGGGCGTCGGGAAACACCATATATTTT.

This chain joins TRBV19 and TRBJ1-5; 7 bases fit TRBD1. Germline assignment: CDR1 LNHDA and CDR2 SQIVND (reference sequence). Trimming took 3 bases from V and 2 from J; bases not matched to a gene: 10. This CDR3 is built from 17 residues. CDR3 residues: CASSMYQGESGNQPQHF. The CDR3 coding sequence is TGTGCCAGTAGTATGTACCAGGGGGAATCGGGCAATCAGCCCCAGCATTTT.

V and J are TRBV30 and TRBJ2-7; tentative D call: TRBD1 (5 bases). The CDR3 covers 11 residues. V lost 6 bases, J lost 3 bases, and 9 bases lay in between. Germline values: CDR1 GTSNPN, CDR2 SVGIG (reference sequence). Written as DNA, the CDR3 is TGTGCCTGTCAACAGGTCTACGAGCAGTACTTC. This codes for CACQQVYEQYF.

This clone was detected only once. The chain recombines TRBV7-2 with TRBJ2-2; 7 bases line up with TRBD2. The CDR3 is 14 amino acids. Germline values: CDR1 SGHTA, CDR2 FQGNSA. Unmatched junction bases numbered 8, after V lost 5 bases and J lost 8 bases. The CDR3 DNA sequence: TGTGCCAGCAGCCCACCGGGGAGGGTGGGGGAGCTGTTTTTT. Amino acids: CASSPPGRVGELFF.

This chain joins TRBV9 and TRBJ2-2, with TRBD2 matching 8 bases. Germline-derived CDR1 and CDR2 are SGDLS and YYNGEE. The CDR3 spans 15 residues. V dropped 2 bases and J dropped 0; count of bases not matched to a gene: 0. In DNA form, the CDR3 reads TGTGCCAGCAGCGTTAGCGGGGCGAACACCGGGGAGCTGTTTTTT. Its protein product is CASSVSGANTGELFF.

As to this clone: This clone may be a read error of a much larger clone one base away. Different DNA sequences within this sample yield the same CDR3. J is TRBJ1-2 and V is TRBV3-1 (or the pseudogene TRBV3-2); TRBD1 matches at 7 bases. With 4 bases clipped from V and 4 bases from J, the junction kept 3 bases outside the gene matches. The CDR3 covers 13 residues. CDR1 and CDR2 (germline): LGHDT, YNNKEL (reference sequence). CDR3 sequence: CASSPGTAYGYTF. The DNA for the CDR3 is TGTGCCAGCAGCCCTGGGACAGCCTATGGCTACACCTTC.

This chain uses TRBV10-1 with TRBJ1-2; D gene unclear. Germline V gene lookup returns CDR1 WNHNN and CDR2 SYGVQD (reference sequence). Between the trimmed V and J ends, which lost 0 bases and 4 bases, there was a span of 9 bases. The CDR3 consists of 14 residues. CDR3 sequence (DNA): TGCGCCAGCAGTGAGTCAATTTCGGTCTATGGCTACACCTTC. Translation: CASSESISVYGYTF.

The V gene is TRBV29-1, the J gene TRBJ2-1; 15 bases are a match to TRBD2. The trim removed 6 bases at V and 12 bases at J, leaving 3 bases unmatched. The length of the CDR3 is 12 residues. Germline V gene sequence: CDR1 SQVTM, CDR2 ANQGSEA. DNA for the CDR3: TGCAGCGTCGGACTAGCGGGAGGGTGGCAGTTCTTC. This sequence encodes CSVGLAGGWQFF.

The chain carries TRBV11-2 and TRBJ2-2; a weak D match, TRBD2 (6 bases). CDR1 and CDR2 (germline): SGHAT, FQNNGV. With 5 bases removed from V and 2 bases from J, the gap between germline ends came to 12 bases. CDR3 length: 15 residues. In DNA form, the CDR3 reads TGTGCCAGCAGCCTTGGGGGGTACAACACCGGGGAGCTGTTTTTT. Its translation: CASSLGGYNTGELFF.

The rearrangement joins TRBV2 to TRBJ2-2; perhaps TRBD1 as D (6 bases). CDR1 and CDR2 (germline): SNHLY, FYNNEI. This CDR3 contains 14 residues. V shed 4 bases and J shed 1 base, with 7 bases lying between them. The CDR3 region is CASSGDMNTGELFF. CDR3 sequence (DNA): TGTGCCAGCAGTGGGGACATGAACACCGGGGAGCTGTTTTTT.

CDR3 region: CASSLAGRTYNEQFF. The DNA of the CDR3 is TGTGCCAGCAGCTTGGCAGGGAGGACCTACAATGAGCAGTTCTTC. The chain employs TRBV5-8 and TRBJ2-1, with D perhaps TRBD2 (6 bases). CDR1 is SGHTS, CDR2 YDEGEE, per germline. The V end lost 0 bases, the J end lost 2 bases, and 9 bases lay between the germline ends. This CDR3 is 15 amino acids long.

The DNA for the CDR3 is TGTGCCAGCAGCTCCCCGGGACAGGGGAGCATTCAGTACTTC. It specifies CASSSPGQGSIQYF. The chain combines TRBV9 with TRBJ2-4; 10 bases line up with TRBD1. CDR3 length equals 14 residues. Germline-derived CDR1 and CDR2 are SGDLS and YYNGEE. V was pared by 4 bases and J by 9 bases, with 7 bases of the junction left unmatched.

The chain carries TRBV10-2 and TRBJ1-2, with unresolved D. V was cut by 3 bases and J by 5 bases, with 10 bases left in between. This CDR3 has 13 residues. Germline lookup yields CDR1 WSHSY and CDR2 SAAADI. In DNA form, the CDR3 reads TGCGCCAGCAGTGATGCCTTGGCATATGGCTACACCTTC. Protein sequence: CASSDALAYGYTF.

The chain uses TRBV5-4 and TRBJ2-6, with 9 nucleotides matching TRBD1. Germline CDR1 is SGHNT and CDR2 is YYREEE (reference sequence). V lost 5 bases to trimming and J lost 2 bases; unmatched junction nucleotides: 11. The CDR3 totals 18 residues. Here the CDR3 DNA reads TGTGCCAGCAGACGCGGGACAGGGTGGATAGCTGGGGCCAACGTCCTGACTTTC. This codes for CASRRGTGWIAGANVLTF.

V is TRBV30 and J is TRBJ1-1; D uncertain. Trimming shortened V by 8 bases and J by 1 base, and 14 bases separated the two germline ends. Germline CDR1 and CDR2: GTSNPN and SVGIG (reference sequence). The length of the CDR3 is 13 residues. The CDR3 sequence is CAESARQNTEAFF. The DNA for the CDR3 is TGTGCCGAGTCGGCTCGACAGAACACTGAAGCTTTCTTT.

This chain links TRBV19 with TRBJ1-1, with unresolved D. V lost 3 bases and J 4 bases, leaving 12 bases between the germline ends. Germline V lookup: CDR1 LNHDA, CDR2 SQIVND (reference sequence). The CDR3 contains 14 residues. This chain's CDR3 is CASSIQFRSTEAFF. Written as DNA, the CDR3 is TGTGCCAGTAGTATTCAGTTCAGAAGCACTGAAGCTTTCTTT.

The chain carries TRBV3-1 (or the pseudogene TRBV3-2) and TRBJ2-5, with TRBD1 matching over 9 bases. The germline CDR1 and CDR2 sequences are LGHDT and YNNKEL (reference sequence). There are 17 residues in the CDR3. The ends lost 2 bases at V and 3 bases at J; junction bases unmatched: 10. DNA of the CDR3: TGTGCCAGCAGCCAACACCCCCCCGGGACAGGGAAAGAGACCCAGTACTTC. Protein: CASSQHPPGTGKETQYF.

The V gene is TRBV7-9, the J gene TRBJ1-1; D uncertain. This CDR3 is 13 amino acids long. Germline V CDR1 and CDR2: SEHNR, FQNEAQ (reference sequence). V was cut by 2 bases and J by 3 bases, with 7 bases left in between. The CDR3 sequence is CASSLSTDTEAFF. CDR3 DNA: TGTGCCAGCAGCTTATCCACGGACACTGAAGCTTTCTTT.

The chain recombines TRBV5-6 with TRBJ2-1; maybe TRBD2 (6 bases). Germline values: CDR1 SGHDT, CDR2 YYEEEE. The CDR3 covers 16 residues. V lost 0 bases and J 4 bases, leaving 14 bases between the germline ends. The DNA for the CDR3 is TGTGCCAGCAGCTTGGATGCCGGGAGAACTTACAATGAGCAGTTCTTC. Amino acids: CASSLDAGRTYNEQFF.

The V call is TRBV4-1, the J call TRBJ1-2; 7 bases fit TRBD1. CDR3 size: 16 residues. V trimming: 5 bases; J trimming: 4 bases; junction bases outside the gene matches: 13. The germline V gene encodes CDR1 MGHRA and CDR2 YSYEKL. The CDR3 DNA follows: TGCGCCAGCAGCAGCCGACTCTCTAGGGACAGCTATGGCTACACCTTC. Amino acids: CASSSRLSRDSYGYTF.

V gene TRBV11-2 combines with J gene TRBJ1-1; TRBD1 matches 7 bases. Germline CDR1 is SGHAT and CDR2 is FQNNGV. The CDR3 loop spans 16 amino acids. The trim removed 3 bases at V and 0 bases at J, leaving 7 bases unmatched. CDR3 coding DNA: TGTGCCAGCAGCTTTCGGACAGGACAAATGAACACTGAAGCTTTCTTT. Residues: CASSFRTGQMNTEAFF.

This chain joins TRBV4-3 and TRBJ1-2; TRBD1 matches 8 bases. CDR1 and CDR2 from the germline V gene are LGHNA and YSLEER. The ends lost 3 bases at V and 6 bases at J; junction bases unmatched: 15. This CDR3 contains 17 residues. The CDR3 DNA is TGCGCCAGCAGCCAGGGGGATGGGCAGGGGGCGTTTAATGGCTACACCTTC. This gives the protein CASSQGDGQGAFNGYTF.

The DNA of the CDR3 is TGTGCCAGCTCACCAGATAGGGGACAACGGTCCCCGAACGGCCAGAGCAATCAGCCCCAGCATTTT. This sequence encodes CASSPDRGQRSPNGQSNQPQHF. The chain links TRBV18 to TRBJ1-5; the D gene is possibly TRBD1 (6 bases). V lost 2 bases to trimming and J lost 1 base, with 30 bases between them. This CDR3 region has 22 residues. Germline assignment: CDR1 KGHSH and CDR2 LQKENI. The full variable domain, with the rest looked up from reference TRBV18 and TRBJ1-5, is NAGVMQNPRHLVRRRGQEARLRCSPMKGHSHVYWYRQLPEEGLKFMVYLQKENIIDESGMPKERFSAEFPKEGPSILRIQQVVRGDSAAYFCASSPDRGQRSPNGQSNQPQHFGDGTRLSIL.

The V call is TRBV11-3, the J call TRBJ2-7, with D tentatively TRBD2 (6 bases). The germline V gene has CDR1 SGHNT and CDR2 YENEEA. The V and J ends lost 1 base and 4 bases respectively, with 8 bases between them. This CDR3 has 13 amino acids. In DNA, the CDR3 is TGTGCCAGCAGCTTAGGGCGGGGATACGAGCAGTACTTC. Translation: CASSLGRGYEQYF.

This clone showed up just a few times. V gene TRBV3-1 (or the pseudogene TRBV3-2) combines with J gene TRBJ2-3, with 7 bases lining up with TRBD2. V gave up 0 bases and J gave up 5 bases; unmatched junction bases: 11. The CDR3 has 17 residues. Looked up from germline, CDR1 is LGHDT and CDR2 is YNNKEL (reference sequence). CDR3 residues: CASSQEAGAGVVDTQYF. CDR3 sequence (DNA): TGTGCCAGCAGCCAAGAAGCGGGTGCGGGAGTGGTAGATACGCAGTATTTT.

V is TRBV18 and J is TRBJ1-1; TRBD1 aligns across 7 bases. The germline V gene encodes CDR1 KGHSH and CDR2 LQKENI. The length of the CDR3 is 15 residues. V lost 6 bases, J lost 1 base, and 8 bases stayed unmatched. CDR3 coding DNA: TGTGCCAGCTCCCATACCCGGGACAGGAACACTGAAGCTTTCTTT. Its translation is CASSHTRDRNTEAFF. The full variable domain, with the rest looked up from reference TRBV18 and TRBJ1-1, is NAGVMQNPRHLVRRRGQEARLRCSPMKGHSHVYWYRQLPEEGLKFMVYLQKENIIDESGMPKERFSAEFPKEGPSILRIQQVVRGDSAAYFCASSHTRDRNTEAFFGQGTRLTVV.

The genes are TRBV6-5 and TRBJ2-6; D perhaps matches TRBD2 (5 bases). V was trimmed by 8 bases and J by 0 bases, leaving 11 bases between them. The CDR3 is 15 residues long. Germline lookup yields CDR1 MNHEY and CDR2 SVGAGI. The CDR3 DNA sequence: TGTGCCAGCCTCAAGAGGGCCTCTGGGGCCAACGTCCTGACTTTC. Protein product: CASLKRASGANVLTF.